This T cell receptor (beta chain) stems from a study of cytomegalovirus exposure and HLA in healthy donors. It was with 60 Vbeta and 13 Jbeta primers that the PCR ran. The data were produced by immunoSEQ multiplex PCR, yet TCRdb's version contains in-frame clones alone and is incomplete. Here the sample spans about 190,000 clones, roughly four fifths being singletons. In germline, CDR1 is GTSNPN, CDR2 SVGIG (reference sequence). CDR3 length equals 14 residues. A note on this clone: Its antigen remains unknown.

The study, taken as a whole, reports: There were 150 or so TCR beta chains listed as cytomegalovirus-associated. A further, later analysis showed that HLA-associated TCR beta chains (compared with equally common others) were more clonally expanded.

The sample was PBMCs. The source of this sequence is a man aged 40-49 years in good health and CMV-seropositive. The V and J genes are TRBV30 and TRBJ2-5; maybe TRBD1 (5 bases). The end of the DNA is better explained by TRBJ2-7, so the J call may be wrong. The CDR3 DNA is TGTGCCTCTACACGAAAGGGGTTCTCCTACGAGCAGTACTTC. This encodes CASTRKGFSYEQYF.